These 20 T cell receptor beta chains were all obtained from the same sample, sequenced in a study of blood T cell repertoires in COVID-19. Sequencing used immunoSEQ multiplex PCR; TCRdb keeps in-frame clones, though not all of them. The table records approximately 190,000 clones, around 82% of them present only once. The sequenced sample was PBMCs or T cells enriched from blood (not recorded which). All receptors come from a woman aged 55-70 years with acute COVID-19.

The chain joins TRBV7-8 to TRBJ2-5, with D unclear. Germline CDR1 is SGHVS and CDR2 is FQNEAQ. The CDR3 spans 17 residues. V was cut by 5 bases and J by 5 bases, with 24 bases left in between. CDR3 sequence (DNA): TGTGCCAGCAGCCACAGCACGCAACCGGTTCGTCGGGAGACCCAGTACTTC. Translating gives CASSHSTQPVRRETQYF. Supplemented by reference TRBV7-8 and TRBJ2-5, the full variable domain reads GAGVSQSPRYKVAKRGQDVALRCDPISGHVSLFWYQQALGQGPEFLTYFQNEAQLDKSGLPSDRFFAERPEGSVSTLKIQRTQQEDSAVYLCASSHSTQPVRRETQYFGPGTRLLVL.

This clone appeared a single time. The chain uses TRBV7-9 and TRBJ2-5; D is uncertain. The germline V and J ends were trimmed by 5 bases and 2 bases, with 3 bases remaining between them. The length of the CDR3 is 11 residues. Per the germline V gene, CDR1 is SEHNR and CDR2 is FQNEAQ (reference sequence). Here the CDR3 DNA reads TGTGCCAGCAGCGCGCAAGAGACCCAGTACTTC. Residues: CASSAQETQYF.

The rearrangement joins TRBV7-7 to TRBJ1-5; D is perhaps TRBD1 (6 bases). Germline CDR1 reads SSHAT; CDR2 reads FNYEAQ (reference sequence). The CDR3 spans 16 residues. V was shortened by 4 bases and J by 0 bases, with 13 bases between the two germline ends. The CDR3, as DNA: TGTGCCAGCAGCTCGCCGACAGGTTATAGCAATCAGCCCCAGCATTTT. Translating gives CASSSPTGYSNQPQHF.

The CDR3 region is CASSLELTRGEQFF. The CDR3 coding sequence is TGTGCCAGCAGCTTGGAGCTTACACGGGGTGAGCAGTTCTTC. V and J are TRBV11-2 and TRBJ2-1; D may be TRBD2 (5 bases). This CDR3 comprises 14 residues. Germline V lookup: CDR1 SGHAT, CDR2 FQNNGV. V lost 3 bases and J 9 bases, leaving 15 bases between the germline ends.

The rearrangement joins TRBV7-2 to TRBJ1-1; D not resolved. Trimming took off 5 bases at V and 3 bases at J, with 19 bases between the two ends. Per the germline V gene, CDR1 is SGHTA and CDR2 is FQGNSA. CDR3 length equals 16 residues. This chain's CDR3 is CASSPHLLNRDTEAFF. In DNA form, the CDR3 reads TGTGCCAGCAGCCCACACCTCCTGAACCGGGACACTGAAGCTTTCTTT. Filled out from reference TRBV7-2 and TRBJ1-1, the complete variable domain reads GAGVSQSPSNKVTEKGKDVELRCDPISGHTALYWYRQSLGQGLEFLIYFQGNSAPDKSGLPSDRFSAERTGGSVSTLTIQRTQQEDSAVYLCASSPHLLNRDTEAFFGQGTRLTVV.

V gene TRBV5-3 combines with J gene TRBJ1-2; 7 positions agree with TRBD1. TRBV5-3 is treated as an ORF (open reading frame) with a function not yet certain. J was trimmed by 5 bases and V by 4 bases; bases with no gene match: 14. CDR3 length: 16 amino acids. The CDR3 loop reads CARSEAGKQGRYGYTF. The DNA for the CDR3 is TGTGCCAGAAGCGAAGCCGGGAAACAGGGGCGATATGGCTACACCTTC.

CDR3 protein: CASSTTASYEQYF. The CDR3 DNA follows: TGTGCCAGCAGCACGACAGCCTCCTACGAGCAGTACTTC. This chain uses TRBV21-1 with TRBJ2-7; TRBD1 is the table's D call, not checked against the DNA. TRBV21-1 is annotated as a pseudogene. The CDR3 has 13 residues.

This clone was observed a single time. This chain connects TRBV2 to TRBJ1-1, with 10 bases lining up with TRBD1. The CDR3 is 14 amino acids. Germline V gives CDR1 SNHLY, CDR2 FYNNEI. V lost 4 bases to trimming and J lost 1 base; unmatched junction nucleotides: 0. As DNA, the CDR3 is TGTGCCAGCAGTGGGACAGGGGGGAACACTGAAGCTTTCTTT. Translating it yields CASSGTGGNTEAFF.

In nucleotides, the CDR3 is TGTGCCAGCAGCTTACTGAGGGTTGAAGCTTTCTTT. Its translation: CASSLLRVEAFF. This rearrangement joins TRBV7-2 to TRBJ1-1; D uncertain. Germline V lookup: CDR1 SGHTA, CDR2 FQGNSA. Trimming removed 2 bases from V and 7 bases from J, with 8 bases in between. This CDR3 is built from 12 residues.

This clone came up a few times. V and J are TRBV5-5 and TRBJ1-1; a weak D match, TRBD1 (5 bases). The CDR3 consists of 15 residues. V dropped 4 bases and J dropped 7 bases, with 20 bases sitting between them. The V gene's germline CDR1 is SGHKS and CDR2 YYEKEE (reference sequence). The CDR3 DNA reads TGTGCCAGCAGCCTCACGGGGCTTAAGGGAGGTGAAGCTTTCTTT. As protein: CASSLTGLKGGEAFF.

The chain recombines TRBV4-2 with TRBJ2-7; no reliable D call. The V end lost 1 base, the J end lost 0 bases, and 10 bases lay between the germline ends. The germline V gene encodes CDR1 LGHNA and CDR2 YNFKEQ. The CDR3 length is 15 residues. This chain's CDR3 is CASSQVAFSSYEQYF. In DNA, the CDR3 is TGTGCCAGCAGCCAAGTGGCCTTCAGCTCCTACGAGCAGTACTTC.

This clone was seen ten or more times. Here the CDR3 reads CASSRGTGGAETQYF. As DNA, the CDR3 is TGTGCCAGCAGCCGCGGGACAGGGGGGGCAGAGACCCAGTACTTC. The chain employs TRBV27 and TRBJ2-5; 11 bases line up with TRBD1. Trimming took 6 bases from V and 4 from J; bases not matched to a gene: 7. Per the germline V gene, CDR1 is MNHEY and CDR2 is SMNVEV (reference sequence). This CDR3 has 15 residues.

The rearrangement uses TRBV7-2 and TRBJ1-6; a weak D match, TRBD1 (5 bases). CDR3 length: 15 residues. The V end lost 4 bases, the J end lost 4 bases, and 11 bases lay between the germline ends. Germline CDR1 is SGHTA and CDR2 is FQGNSA. CDR3 protein: CASSSGGVYNSPLHF. CDR3 bases: TGTGCCAGCAGCTCCGGGGGTGTTTATAATTCACCCCTCCACTTT.

The chain recombines TRBV6-2 or TRBV6-3 with TRBJ2-5; TRBD1 matches at 8 bases. The CDR3 consists of 14 residues. Looked up from germline, CDR1 is MNHEY and CDR2 is SVGEGT. The V and J ends lost 6 bases and 7 bases, in that order; junction bases with no gene match: 10. Here the CDR3 reads CASSPQGAGRTQYF. For the CDR3, the DNA is TGTGCCAGCAGCCCCCAGGGGGCGGGACGGACCCAGTACTTC.

The chain recombines TRBV7-2 with TRBJ2-1; TRBD2 matches 7 bases. Germline V gives CDR1 SGHTA, CDR2 FQGNSA. V lost 1 base, J lost 4 bases, and 4 bases stayed unmatched. CDR3 size: 15 residues. The chain's CDR3 is CASSLGGRRYNEQFF. The CDR3 coding sequence is TGTGCCAGCAGCTTAGGCGGGAGAAGGTACAATGAGCAGTTCTTC.

This clone was recorded once. The gene calls are TRBV24-1 and TRBJ2-1; possible D gene TRBD1, 8 bases. The CDR3 contains 14 residues. CDR1 is KGHDR and CDR2 is SFDVKD in the germline V gene. V was trimmed by 5 bases and J by 8 bases, leaving 15 bases between them. The CDR3 DNA sequence: TGTGCCACCAGTGGTCGGACAGGGAGGGATGAGCAGTTCTTC. It is translated as CATSGRTGRDEQFF.

The V call is TRBV4-3, the J call TRBJ1-2; 9 bases are shared with TRBD1. Germline V gene lookup returns CDR1 LGHNA and CDR2 YSLEER. The J segment lost 5 bases and the V segment lost 0 bases, leaving 4 bases of the junction unmatched. The CDR3 extends over 15 amino acids. CDR3 bases: TGCGCCAGCAGCCAAGATAGGGACAGGGTGTATGGCTACACCTTC. Its translation is CASSQDRDRVYGYTF.

V is TRBV6-5 and J is TRBJ2-1, with 10 positions matching TRBD2. With 4 bases clipped from V and 0 bases from J, the junction kept 3 bases outside the gene matches. CDR1 MNHEY and CDR2 SVGAGI come from the germline V gene. The CDR3 spans 16 residues. The CDR3, as DNA: TGTGCCAGCAGTTCTCTAGCGGGGGACTCCTACAATGAGCAGTTCTTC. As protein: CASSSLAGDSYNEQFF.

The sample holds a few counts of this clone. V usage is TRBV3-1 (or the pseudogene TRBV3-2) and J usage is TRBJ2-7, with 8 positions matching TRBD2. Germline V gene lookup returns CDR1 LGHDT and CDR2 YNNKEL (reference sequence). This CDR3 is built from 14 residues. Trimming at V came to 5 bases and at J to 2 bases, leaving 5 bases not matched to a gene. The CDR3 loop is CASSFGGGPYEQYF. CDR3 nucleotide sequence: TGTGCCAGCAGCTTCGGGGGGGGTCCCTACGAGCAGTACTTC.

Only a few counts were recorded for this clone. The chain links TRBV7-2 to TRBJ2-1; TRBD1 might be the D (5 bases). Trimming cost V 1 base and J 4 bases, with 11 bases left between them. Germline V gene lookup returns CDR1 SGHTA and CDR2 FQGNSA. This CDR3 is 15 amino acids long. The CDR3 DNA is TGTGCCAGCAGCTTAGAGGCAGGGCATTACAATGAGCAGTTCTTC. Translated, it gives CASSLEAGHYNEQFF.